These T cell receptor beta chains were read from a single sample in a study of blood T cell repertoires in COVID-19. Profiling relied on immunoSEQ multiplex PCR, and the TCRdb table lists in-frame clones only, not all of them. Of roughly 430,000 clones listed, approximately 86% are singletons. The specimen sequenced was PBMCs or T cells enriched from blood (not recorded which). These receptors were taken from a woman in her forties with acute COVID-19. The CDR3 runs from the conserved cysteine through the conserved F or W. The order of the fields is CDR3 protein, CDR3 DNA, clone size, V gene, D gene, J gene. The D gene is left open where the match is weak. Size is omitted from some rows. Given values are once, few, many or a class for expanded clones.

CDR3aa: CASGPRGLGYTF
CDR3nt: TGTGCCAGCGGCCCTAGGGGCCTCGGCTACACCTTC
abundance: NA
v_gene: TRBV9
d_gene: NA
j_gene: TRBJ1-2

CDR3aa: CASSATGQPRSEQYF
CDR3nt: TGTGCCAGCAGCGCGACAGGACAGCCCAGGAGCGAGCAGTACTTC
abundance: NA
v_gene: TRBV9
d_gene: NA
j_gene: TRBJ2-7

CDR3aa: CASAVHTQYF
CDR3nt: TGTGCCAGCGCGGTTCATACGCAGTATTTT
abundance: NA
v_gene: TRBV6-5
d_gene: NA
j_gene: TRBJ2-3

CDR3aa: CASSLLGAANTEAFF
CDR3nt: TGTGCCAGCAGCTTGTTGGGGGCAGCGAACACTGAAGCTTTCTTT
abundance: NA
v_gene: TRBV5-6
d_gene: NA
j_gene: TRBJ1-1

CDR3aa: CASSSSGSNQPQHF
CDR3nt: TGTGCCAGCAGCTCTTCAGGGAGCAATCAGCCCCAGCATTTT
abundance: once
v_gene: TRBV11-2
d_gene: NA
j_gene: TRBJ1-5

CDR3aa: CASSTYRGRDSPLHF
CDR3nt: TGTGCCAGCAGTACCTACAGGGGACGGGATTCACCCCTCCACTTT
abundance: NA
v_gene: TRBV27
d_gene: TRBD1
j_gene: TRBJ1-6

CDR3aa: CASSPRTGGGLGYTF
CDR3nt: TGTGCCAGCAGCCCCCGGACAGGGGGTGGTCTCGGCTACACCTTC
abundance: NA
v_gene: TRBV9
d_gene: TRBD1
j_gene: TRBJ1-2

CDR3aa: CASGRVESGANVLTF
CDR3nt: TGCGCCAGCGGCAGGGTTGAGTCTGGGGCCAACGTCCTGACTTTC
abundance: NA
v_gene: TRBV5-1
d_gene: NA
j_gene: TRBJ2-6

CDR3aa: CASSLGGTGTYEQYF
CDR3nt: TGCGCCAGCAGCTTGGGCGGGACCGGGACCTACGAGCAGTACTTC
abundance: once
v_gene: TRBV5-1
d_gene: NA
j_gene: TRBJ2-7

CDR3aa: CATRETRGHNEQFF
CDR3nt: TGTGCCACCAGGGAGACGCGGGGACACAATGAGCAGTTCTTC
abundance: NA
v_gene: TRBV24-1
d_gene: NA
j_gene: TRBJ2-1

CDR3aa: CASTRGGVGNTIYF
CDR3nt: TGTGCCAGCACCCGCGGGGGGGTTGGAAACACCATATATTTT
abundance: NA
v_gene: TRBV6-5
d_gene: NA
j_gene: TRBJ1-3

CDR3aa: CASRYETGSYYGYTF
CDR3nt: TGTGCCAGCAGGTACGAGACAGGGTCCTACTATGGCTACACCTTC
abundance: NA
v_gene: TRBV2
d_gene: TRBD1
j_gene: TRBJ1-2

CDR3aa: CASSQGQGSDTQYF
CDR3nt: TGTGCCAGCAGCCAAGGGCAGGGTTCAGATACGCAGTATTTT
abundance: NA
v_gene: TRBV7-9
d_gene: NA
j_gene: TRBJ2-3

CDR3aa: CASSLRDRGSQYF
CDR3nt: TGTGCCAGCAGCTTACGGGACAGGGGATCCCAGTACTTC
abundance: NA
v_gene: TRBV11-2
d_gene: TRBD1
j_gene: TRBJ2-5

CDR3aa: CASSLAGLAGAELFF
CDR3nt: TGCGCCAGCAGCTTGGCGGGACTAGCGGGCGCTGAGCTGTTTTTT
abundance: NA
v_gene: TRBV5-1
d_gene: TRBD2
j_gene: TRBJ2-2

CDR3aa: CASSAGYDGYTF
CDR3nt: TGTGCCAGCTCAGCAGGGTACGACGGCTACACCTTC
abundance: few
v_gene: TRBV18
d_gene: NA
j_gene: TRBJ1-2

CDR3aa: CASSILTGGMNTEAFF
CDR3nt: TGTGCCAGCAGCATTTTAACAGGGGGGATGAACACTGAAGCTTTCTTT
abundance: NA
v_gene: TRBV14
d_gene: TRBD1
j_gene: TRBJ1-1

CDR3aa: CASSGVSGSNEQYF
CDR3nt: TGTGCCAGCAGCGGCGTGTCCGGGAGCAACGAGCAGTACTTC
abundance: NA
v_gene: TRBV6-5
d_gene: NA
j_gene: TRBJ2-7

CDR3aa: CASSQDSVDRANKLFF
CDR3nt: TGCGCCAGCAGCCAAGATTCGGTGGACAGGGCGAATAAACTGTTTTTT
abundance: NA
v_gene: TRBV4-1
d_gene: TRBD1
j_gene: TRBJ1-4

CDR3aa: CASSSPSRGYQPQHF
CDR3nt: TGTGCCAGTAGTAGCCCCTCCAGGGGGTATCAGCCCCAGCATTTT
abundance: once
v_gene: TRBV19
d_gene: TRBD1
j_gene: TRBJ1-5

CDR3aa: CASSLSWGLGNSPLHF
CDR3nt: TGTGCCAGCAGTTTATCGTGGGGGCTGGGCAATTCACCCCTCCACTTT
abundance: NA
v_gene: TRBV27
d_gene: NA
j_gene: TRBJ1-6

CDR3aa: CASSPGLAGVDEQFF
CDR3nt: TGTGCCAGCAGCCCGGGACTAGCGGGGGTGGATGAGCAGTTCTTC
abundance: NA
v_gene: TRBV3-1/TRBV3-2
d_gene: TRBD2
j_gene: TRBJ2-1

CDR3aa: CATWSEGPYGYTF
CDR3nt: TGTGCCACCTGGAGTGAGGGTCCCTATGGCTACACCTTC
abundance: NA
v_gene: TRBV19
d_gene: NA
j_gene: TRBJ1-2

CDR3aa: CASRDLAGGTDTQYF
CDR3nt: TGTGCCAGCAGGGACCTAGCGGGGGGCACAGATACGCAGTATTTT
abundance: NA
v_gene: TRBV6-5
d_gene: TRBD2
j_gene: TRBJ2-3

CDR3aa: CASSPLGLGLGETQYF
CDR3nt: TGTGCCAGTAGTCCTTTGGGGTTGGGGCTGGGGGAGACCCAGTACTTC
abundance: few
v_gene: TRBV19
d_gene: NA
j_gene: TRBJ2-5

CDR3aa: CASSPNVGGVRNTEAFF
CDR3nt: TGTGCCAGCTCACCAAATGTTGGGGGGGTTCGGAACACTGAAGCTTTCTTT
abundance: NA
v_gene: TRBV18
d_gene: NA
j_gene: TRBJ1-1

CDR3aa: CASSPDRPGNTIYF
CDR3nt: TGCGCCAGCAGCCCAGACAGGCCTGGAAACACCATATATTTT
abundance: NA
v_gene: TRBV5-1
d_gene: NA
j_gene: TRBJ1-3

CDR3aa: CASSTEGYEQYF
CDR3nt: TGTGCCAGCAGTACCGAGGGCTACGAGCAGTACTTC
abundance: NA
v_gene: TRBV12-3/TRBV12-4
d_gene: NA
j_gene: TRBJ2-7

CDR3aa: CASNMDRGKGETQYF
CDR3nt: TGTGCCAGCAACATGGACAGGGGGAAGGGCGAGACCCAGTACTTC
abundance: NA
v_gene: TRBV5-6
d_gene: TRBD1
j_gene: TRBJ2-5

CDR3aa: CATSRPSGTGVGNQPQHF
CDR3nt: TGTGCCACCAGCAGACCCTCCGGGACAGGGGTTGGGAATCAGCCCCAGCATTTT
abundance: NA
v_gene: TRBV15
d_gene: TRBD1
j_gene: TRBJ1-5

CDR3aa: CASSTGQGIEQFF
CDR3nt: TGCGCCAGCAGCACCGGACAGGGGATTGAGCAGTTCTTC
abundance: NA
v_gene: TRBV5-1
d_gene: TRBD1
j_gene: TRBJ2-1

CDR3aa: CASSPGTNTNEQYF
CDR3nt: TGCGCCAGCAGCCCCGGGACAAATACTAACGAGCAGTACTTC
abundance: NA
v_gene: TRBV5-1
d_gene: NA
j_gene: TRBJ2-7

CDR3aa: CASSLGRAYEQYF
CDR3nt: TGTGCCAGCAGCTTGGGCCGAGCCTACGAGCAGTACTTC
abundance: NA
v_gene: TRBV5-5
d_gene: NA
j_gene: TRBJ2-7

CDR3aa: CASSNRSGGETQYF
CDR3nt: TGTGCCAGCAGCAACCGTAGCGGGGGAGAGACCCAGTACTTC
abundance: NA
v_gene: TRBV11-2
d_gene: TRBD2
j_gene: TRBJ2-5

CDR3aa: CASSSFLAGGFLSYNEQFF
CDR3nt: TGTGCCAGCAGTTCTTTTCTAGCGGGGGGCTTCTTATCCTACAATGAGCAGTTCTTC
abundance: NA
v_gene: TRBV27
d_gene: TRBD2
j_gene: TRBJ2-1

CDR3aa: CASSSYRGRTEAFF
CDR3nt: TGTGCCAGCAGCTCGTACAGGGGGAGGACTGAAGCTTTCTTT
abundance: NA
v_gene: TRBV7-2
d_gene: TRBD1
j_gene: TRBJ1-1

CDR3aa: CAWSEQGNTEAFF
CDR3nt: TGTGCCTGGAGTGAACAGGGAAACACTGAAGCTTTCTTT
abundance: NA
v_gene: TRBV30
d_gene: NA
j_gene: TRBJ1-1

CDR3aa: CASSLSGTVNQPQHF
CDR3nt: TGTGCCAGCAGCTTATCCGGGACAGTTAATCAGCCCCAGCATTTT
abundance: NA
v_gene: TRBV7-2
d_gene: TRBD1
j_gene: TRBJ1-5

CDR3aa: CAWTPTPDRDYGYTF
CDR3nt: TGTGCCTGGACCCCGACCCCGGACAGGGACTATGGCTACACCTTC
abundance: NA
v_gene: TRBV30
d_gene: TRBD1
j_gene: TRBJ1-2

CDR3aa: CASPPLGEFF
CDR3nt: TGTGCCAGTCCTCCCTTGGGCGAGTTCTTC
abundance: once
v_gene: TRBV27
d_gene: NA
j_gene: TRBJ2-1

CDR3aa: CASSFRDTQYF
CDR3nt: TGTGCCAGCAGTTTCCGGGATACGCAGTATTTT
abundance: NA
v_gene: TRBV12-3/TRBV12-4
d_gene: NA
j_gene: TRBJ2-3